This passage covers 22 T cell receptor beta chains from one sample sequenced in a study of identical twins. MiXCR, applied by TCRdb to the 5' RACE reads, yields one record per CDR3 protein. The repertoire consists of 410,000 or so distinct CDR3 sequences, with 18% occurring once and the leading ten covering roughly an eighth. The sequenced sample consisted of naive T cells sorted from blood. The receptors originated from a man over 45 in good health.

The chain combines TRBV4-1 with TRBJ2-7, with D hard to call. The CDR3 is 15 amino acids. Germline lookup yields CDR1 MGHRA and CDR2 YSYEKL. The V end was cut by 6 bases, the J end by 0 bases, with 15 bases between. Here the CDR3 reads CASSYRMASSYEQYF. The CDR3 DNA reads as TGCGCCAGCAGTTACCGAATGGCCTCCTCCTACGAGCAGTACTTC.

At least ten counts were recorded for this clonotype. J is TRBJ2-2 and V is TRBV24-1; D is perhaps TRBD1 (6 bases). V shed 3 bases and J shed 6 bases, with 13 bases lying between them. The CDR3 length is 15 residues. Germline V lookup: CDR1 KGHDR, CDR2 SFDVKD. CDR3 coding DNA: TGTGCCACCAGTGATCATGAACAGGGTCCCGGGGAGCTGTTTTTT. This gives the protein CATSDHEQGPGELFF.

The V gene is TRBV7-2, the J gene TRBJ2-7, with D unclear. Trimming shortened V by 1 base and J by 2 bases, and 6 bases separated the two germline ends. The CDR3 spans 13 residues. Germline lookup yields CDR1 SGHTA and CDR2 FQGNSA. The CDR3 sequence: CASSLETAYEQYF. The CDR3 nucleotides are TGTGCCAGCAGCTTAGAAACTGCCTACGAGCAGTACTTC. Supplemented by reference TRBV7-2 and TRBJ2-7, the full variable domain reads GAGVSQSPSNKVTEKGKDVELRCDPISGHTALYWYRQSLGQGLEFLIYFQGNSAPDKSGLPSDRFSAERTGGSVSTLTIQRTQQEDSAVYLCASSLETAYEQYFGPGTRLTVT.

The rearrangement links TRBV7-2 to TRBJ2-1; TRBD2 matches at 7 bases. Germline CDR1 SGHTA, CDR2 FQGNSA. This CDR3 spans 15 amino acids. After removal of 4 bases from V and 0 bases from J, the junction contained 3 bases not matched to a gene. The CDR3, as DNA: TGTGCCAGCAGCTCCGAGCGGGACTCCTACAATGAGCAGTTCTTC. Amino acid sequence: CASSSERDSYNEQFF.

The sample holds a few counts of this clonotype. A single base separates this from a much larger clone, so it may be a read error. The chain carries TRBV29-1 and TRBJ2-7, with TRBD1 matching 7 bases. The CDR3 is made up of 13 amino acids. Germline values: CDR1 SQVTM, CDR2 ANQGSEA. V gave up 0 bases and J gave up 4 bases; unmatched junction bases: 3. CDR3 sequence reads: CSVEDRGQYEQYF. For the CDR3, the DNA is TGCAGCGTTGAAGATAGGGGACAGTACGAGCAGTACTTC.

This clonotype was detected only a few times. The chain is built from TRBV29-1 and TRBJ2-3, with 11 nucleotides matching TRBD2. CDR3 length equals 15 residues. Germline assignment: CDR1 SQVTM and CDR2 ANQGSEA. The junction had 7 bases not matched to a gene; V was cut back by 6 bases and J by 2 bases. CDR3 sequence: CSVTVLAGVTDTQYF. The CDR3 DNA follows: TGCAGCGTAACAGTACTAGCGGGGGTCACAGATACGCAGTATTTT.

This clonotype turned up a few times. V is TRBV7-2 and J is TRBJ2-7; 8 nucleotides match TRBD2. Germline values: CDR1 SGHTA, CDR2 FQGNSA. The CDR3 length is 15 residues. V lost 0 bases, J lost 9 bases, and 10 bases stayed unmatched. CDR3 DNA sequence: TGTGCCAGCAGCTTAGCTGAGCGGGGGACGTCCGGGCAGTACTTC. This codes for CASSLAERGTSGQYF. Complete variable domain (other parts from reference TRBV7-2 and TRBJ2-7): GAGVSQSPSNKVTEKGKDVELRCDPISGHTALYWYRQSLGQGLEFLIYFQGNSAPDKSGLPSDRFSAERTGGSVSTLTIQRTQQEDSAVYLCASSLAERGTSGQYFGPGTRLTVT.

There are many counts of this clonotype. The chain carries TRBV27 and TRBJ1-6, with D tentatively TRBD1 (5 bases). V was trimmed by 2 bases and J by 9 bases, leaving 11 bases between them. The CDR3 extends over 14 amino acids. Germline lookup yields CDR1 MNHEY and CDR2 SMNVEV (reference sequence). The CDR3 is CASSLGVGGSPLHF. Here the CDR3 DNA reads TGTGCCAGCAGTTTAGGCGTGGGGGGTTCACCCCTCCACTTT.

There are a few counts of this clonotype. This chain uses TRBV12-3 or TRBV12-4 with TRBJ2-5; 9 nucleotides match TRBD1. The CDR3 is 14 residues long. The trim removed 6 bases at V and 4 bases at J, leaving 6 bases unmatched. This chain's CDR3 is CASRDTGGLETQYF. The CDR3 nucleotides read TGTGCCAGCAGAGATACAGGGGGCTTAGAGACCCAGTACTTC.

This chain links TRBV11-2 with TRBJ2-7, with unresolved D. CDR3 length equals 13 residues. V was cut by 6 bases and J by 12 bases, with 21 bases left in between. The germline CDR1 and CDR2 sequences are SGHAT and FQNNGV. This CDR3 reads CASRPLPRSVWYF. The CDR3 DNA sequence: TGTGCCAGCAGACCCCTGCCCAGGTCGGTTTGGTACTTC.

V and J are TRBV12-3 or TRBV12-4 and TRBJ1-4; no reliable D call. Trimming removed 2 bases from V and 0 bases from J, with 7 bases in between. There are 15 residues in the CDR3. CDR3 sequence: CASSLYGTTNEKLFF. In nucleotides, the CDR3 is TGTGCCAGCAGTTTATACGGCACAACTAATGAAAAACTGTTTTTT.

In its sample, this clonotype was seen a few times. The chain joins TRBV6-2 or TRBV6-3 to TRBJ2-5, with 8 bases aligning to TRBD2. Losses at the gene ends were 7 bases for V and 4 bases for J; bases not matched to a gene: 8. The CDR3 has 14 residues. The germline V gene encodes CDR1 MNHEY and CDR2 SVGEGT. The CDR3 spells CASTRAGDGETQYF. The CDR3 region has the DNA TGTGCCAGCACTCGAGCGGGAGATGGAGAGACCCAGTACTTC.

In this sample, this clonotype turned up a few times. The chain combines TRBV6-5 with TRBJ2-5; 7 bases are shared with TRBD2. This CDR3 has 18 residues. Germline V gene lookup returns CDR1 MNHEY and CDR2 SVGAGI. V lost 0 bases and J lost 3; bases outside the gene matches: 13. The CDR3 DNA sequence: TGTGCCAGCAGTTACTCGGGACCCTCGGCGGGGACTAAAGAGACCCAGTACTTC. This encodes CASSYSGPSAGTKETQYF.

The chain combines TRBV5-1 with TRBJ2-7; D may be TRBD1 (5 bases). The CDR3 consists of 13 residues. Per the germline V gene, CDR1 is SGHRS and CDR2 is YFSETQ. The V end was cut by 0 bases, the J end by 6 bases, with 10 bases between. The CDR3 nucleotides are TGCGCCAGCAGCTTGGTAGGGGTCTCCGAGCAGTACTTC. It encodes CASSLVGVSEQYF.

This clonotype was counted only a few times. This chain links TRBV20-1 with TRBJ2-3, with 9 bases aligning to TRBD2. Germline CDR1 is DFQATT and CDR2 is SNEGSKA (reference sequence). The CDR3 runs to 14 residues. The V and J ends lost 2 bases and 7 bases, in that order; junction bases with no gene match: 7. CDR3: CSARSREGLYTQYF. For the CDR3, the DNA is TGCAGTGCTAGATCGCGGGAGGGCCTGTATACGCAGTATTTT.

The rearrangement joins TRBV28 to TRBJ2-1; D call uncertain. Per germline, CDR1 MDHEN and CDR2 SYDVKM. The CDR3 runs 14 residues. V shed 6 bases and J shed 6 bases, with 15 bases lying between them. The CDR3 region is CASSPPDSPNEQFF. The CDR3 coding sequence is TGTGCCAGCAGCCCTCCGGATAGTCCCAATGAGCAGTTCTTC.

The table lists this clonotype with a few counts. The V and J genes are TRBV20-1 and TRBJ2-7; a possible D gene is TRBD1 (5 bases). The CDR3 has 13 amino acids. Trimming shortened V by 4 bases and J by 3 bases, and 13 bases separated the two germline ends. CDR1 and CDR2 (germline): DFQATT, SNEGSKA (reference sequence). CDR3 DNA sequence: TGCAGTGCTAAGAACCAGGGAATCTACGAGCAGTACTTC. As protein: CSAKNQGIYEQYF.

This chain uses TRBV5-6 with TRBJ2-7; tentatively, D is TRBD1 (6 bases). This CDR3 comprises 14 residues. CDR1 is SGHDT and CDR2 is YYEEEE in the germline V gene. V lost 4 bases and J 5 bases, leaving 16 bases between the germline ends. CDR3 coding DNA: TGTGCCAGCAGCCATCGACAGGTCGGCAACGAGCAGTACTTC. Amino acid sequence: CASSHRQVGNEQYF. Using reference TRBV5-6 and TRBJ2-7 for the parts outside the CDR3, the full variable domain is DAGVTQSPTHLIKTRGQQVTLRCSPKSGHDTVSWYQQALGQGPQFIFQYYEEEERQRGNFPDRFSGHQFPNYSSELNVNALLLGDSALYLCASSHRQVGNEQYFGPGTRLTVT.

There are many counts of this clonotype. The CDR3 loop reads CASRWSGGATDTQYF. The CDR3 coding sequence is TGTGCCAGCAGATGGAGCGGGGGGGCCACAGATACGCAGTATTTT. This rearrangement joins TRBV6-1 to TRBJ2-3, with TRBD2 matching 10 bases. The CDR3 has 15 residues. Trimming took 6 bases from V and 2 from J; bases not matched to a gene: 5. The germline CDR1 and CDR2 sequences are MNHNS and SASEGT.

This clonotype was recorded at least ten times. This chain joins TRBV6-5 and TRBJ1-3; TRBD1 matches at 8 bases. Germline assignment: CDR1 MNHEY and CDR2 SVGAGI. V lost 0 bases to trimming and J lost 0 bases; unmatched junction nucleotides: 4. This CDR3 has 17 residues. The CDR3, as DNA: TGTGCCAGCAGTTACTCGAGACAGGGGAGCTCTGGAAACACCATATATTTT. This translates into CASSYSRQGSSGNTIYF.

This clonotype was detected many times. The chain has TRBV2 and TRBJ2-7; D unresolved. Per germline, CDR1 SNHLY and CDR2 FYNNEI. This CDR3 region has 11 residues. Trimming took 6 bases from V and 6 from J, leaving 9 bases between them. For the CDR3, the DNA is TGTGCCAGCAGGGTGGGATCCGAGCAGTACTTC. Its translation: CASRVGSEQYF.

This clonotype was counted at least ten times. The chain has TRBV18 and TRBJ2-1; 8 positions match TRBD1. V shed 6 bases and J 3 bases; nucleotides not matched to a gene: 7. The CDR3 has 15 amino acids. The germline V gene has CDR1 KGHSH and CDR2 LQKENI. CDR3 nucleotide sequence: TGTGCCAGCTCGTACGGACAGGGAAACTACAATGAGCAGTTCTTC. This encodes CASSYGQGNYNEQFF.